The T cell receptor (beta chain) under discussion was sequenced for a study of blood T cell repertoires in COVID-19. About the study: Sample material is recorded as cDNA or gDNA derived from T cells, B-cell-depleted T cells, or PBMCs.

Recruitment covered over 20 US areas and drew participants whose ages spanned about 18 to 100 years. Participants were placed into cohorts based on the clinical history they reported. With V trimmed by 3 bases and J by 6 bases, 6 bases remained unmatched. The CDR3 has 14 amino acids. The V gene's germline CDR1 is MNHEY and CDR2 SMNVEV (reference sequence). Data came from immunoSEQ multiplex PCR; TCRdb stores just in-frame clones and leaves some out. The sample gives about 230,000 clones, roughly 89% of which show up once; around 3.7% is in the top ten. Sample: PBMCs or T cells enriched from blood (not recorded which). The clonotype originates from a woman between 25 and 40 years old with acute COVID-19. J is TRBJ2-7 and V is TRBV27, with 9 bases matching TRBD1. As DNA, the CDR3 is TGTGCCAGCAGTTTCCGGGGACAGGGAGGCGAGCAGTACTTC. As protein: CASSFRGQGGEQYF.